The 6 T cell receptor beta chains listed next were all sequenced from one sample in a study of T-cell memory formation after mild COVID-19. In TCRdb, the 5' RACE reads were re-called with MiXCR into one record per CDR3 protein. The table records 190,000 or so distinct CDR3 sequences, over 20% of them present only once. The material sequenced was PBMCs or a T cell subset sorted from them (not recorded which). The receptor set was obtained from an adult woman who had mild COVID-19 (a few samples of this study predate the infection). Cell type and time point are not known.

This clonotype turned up a few times. The chain has TRBV12-3 or TRBV12-4 and TRBJ1-1; D might be TRBD1 (5 bases). V lost 5 bases and J 7 bases, leaving 8 bases between the germline ends. The CDR3 has 11 amino acids. DNA of the CDR3: TGTGCCAGCAGTACAGGCTATGAAGCTTTCTTT. It is translated as CASSTGYEAFF.

This clonotype was counted between two and nine times. This chain uses TRBV12-3 or TRBV12-4 with TRBJ2-2, with D unclear. Trimming left V 5 bases short and J 8 bases short, with 12 bases between. This CDR3 region has 13 residues. CDR3 region: CASSPPGLGELFF. DNA of the CDR3: TGTGCCAGCAGTCCACCCGGATTAGGGGAGCTGTTTTTT.

The J gene is TRBJ1-2, the V gene TRBV20-1; no clear D gene. CDR3 length: 12 amino acids. V shed 6 bases and J shed 8 bases, with 16 bases lying between them. Germline assignment: CDR1 DFQATT and CDR2 SNEGSKA (reference sequence). The CDR3 loop is CSAETDWPGYTF. The CDR3 coding sequence is TGCAGTGCCGAAACAGACTGGCCCGGCTACACCTTC.

Only a few counts were recorded for this clonotype. The V and J genes are TRBV6-6 and TRBJ1-2; 8 nucleotides agree with TRBD1. J was trimmed by 6 bases and V by 8 bases; bases with no gene match: 14. The CDR3 spans 15 residues. CDR1 and CDR2 (germline): MNHNY, SVGAGI (reference sequence). CDR3 residues: CASFASQGAYHGYTF. The CDR3 region has the DNA TGTGCCAGCTTCGCTTCCCAGGGGGCCTACCATGGCTACACCTTC.

This chain connects TRBV13 to TRBJ2-5; 11 bases align to TRBD2. V was clipped by 5 bases and J by 0 bases; unmatched bases: 5. Germline V CDR1 and CDR2: PRHDT, FYEKMQ (reference sequence). The CDR3 length is 16 residues. In DNA, the CDR3 is TGTGCCAGCAGCCCGACTAGCGGGGCGTACCAAGAGACCCAGTACTTC. Translated, it gives CASSPTSGAYQETQYF. Complete variable domain (other parts from reference TRBV13 and TRBJ2-5): AAGVIQSPRHLIKEKRETATLKCYPIPRHDTVYWYQQGPGQDPQFLISFYEKMQSDKGSIPDRFSAQQFSDYHSELNMSSLELGDSALYFCASSPTSGAYQETQYFGPGTRLLVL.

This rearrangement joins TRBV7-9 to TRBJ2-7, with a weak D call TRBD2 (6 bases). CDR3 length equals 17 residues. V shed 1 base and J shed 3 bases, with 19 bases lying between them. CDR1 SEHNR and CDR2 FQNEAQ come from the germline V gene (reference sequence). CDR3 DNA sequence: TGTGCCAGCAGCTTAGGGAGGGGCGGGCCAGCTCTCTACGAGCAGTACTTC. Translating it yields CASSLGRGGPALYEQYF.